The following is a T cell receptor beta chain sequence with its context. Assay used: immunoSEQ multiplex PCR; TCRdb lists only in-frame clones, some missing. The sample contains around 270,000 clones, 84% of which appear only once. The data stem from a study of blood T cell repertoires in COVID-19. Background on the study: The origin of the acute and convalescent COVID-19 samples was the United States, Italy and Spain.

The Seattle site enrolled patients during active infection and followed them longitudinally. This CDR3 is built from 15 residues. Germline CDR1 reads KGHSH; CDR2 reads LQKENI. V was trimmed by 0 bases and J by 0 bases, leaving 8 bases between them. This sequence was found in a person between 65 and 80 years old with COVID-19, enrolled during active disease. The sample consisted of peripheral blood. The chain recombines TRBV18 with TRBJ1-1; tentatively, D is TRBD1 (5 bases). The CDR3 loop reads CASSPPVRVNTEAFF. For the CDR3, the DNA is TGTGCCAGCTCACCACCGGTCAGGGTGAACACTGAAGCTTTCTTT.